This T cell receptor (beta chain) derives from a study of blood T cell repertoires in COVID-19. Study as a whole: PBMCs, B-cell-depleted T cells, or T cells were the source of the cDNA or gDNA that made up the material.

Trimming took 8 bases from V and 2 from J, leaving 15 bases between them. Germline CDR1 LNHDA, CDR2 SQIVND (reference sequence). This CDR3 region has 14 residues. Assay used: immunoSEQ multiplex PCR; TCRdb lists only in-frame clones, some missing. The sample holds around 100,000 clones, about 88% seen once. This clonotype originated in a middle-aged man with acute or convalescent COVID-19. V and J are TRBV19 and TRBJ1-1; D not resolved. The sequenced sample was peripheral blood. CDR3 in amino acids: CASFSPGVNTEAFF. CDR3 sequence (DNA): TGTGCCAGTTTCTCTCCCGGGGTAAACACTGAAGCTTTCTTT.